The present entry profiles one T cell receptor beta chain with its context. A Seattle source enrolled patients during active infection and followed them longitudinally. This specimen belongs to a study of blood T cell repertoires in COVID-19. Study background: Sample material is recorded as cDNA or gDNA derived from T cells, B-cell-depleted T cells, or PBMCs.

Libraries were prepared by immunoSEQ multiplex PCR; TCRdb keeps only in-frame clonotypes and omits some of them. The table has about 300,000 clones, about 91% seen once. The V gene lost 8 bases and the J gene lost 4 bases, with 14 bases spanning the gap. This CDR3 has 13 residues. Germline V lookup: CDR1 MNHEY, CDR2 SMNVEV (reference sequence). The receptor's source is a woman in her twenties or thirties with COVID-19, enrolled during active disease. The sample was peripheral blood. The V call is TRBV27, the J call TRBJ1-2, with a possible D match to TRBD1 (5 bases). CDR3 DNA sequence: TGTGCCAGCTGCGGGGGGATTTCCTATGGCTACACCTTC. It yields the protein CASCGGISYGYTF.